The 3 T cell receptor beta chains presented below share a single source sample, sequenced in a study of regulatory T cells in long-lasting Graves disease. Time point indicated: newly diagnosed GD, antithyroid drugs for less than 3 months. Following extraction of RNA from PBMCs, that RNA was used to make the TCR library. Investigators prepared the TCR beta libraries by applying iRepertoire HTBI primers and Arm-PCR of CDR3 regions. TCRdb re-derived calls from the multiplex PCR reads in MiXCR, one entry per CDR3 protein. Here the sample spans approximately 540,000 distinct CDR3 sequences, about 11% being singletons. These same records also appear under a second study, on T cells in Graves' hyperthyroidism and ophthalmopathy.

The sequencing used peripheral blood mononuclear cells (PBMCs), collected at new diagnosis, from a patient treated with antithyroid drugs. The source is a woman between 25 and 40 years old with Graves disease.

The table lists this clonotype with a few counts. The chain couples TRBV7-9 to TRBJ2-1, with 11 positions matching TRBD2. The germline V gene has CDR1 SEHNR and CDR2 FQNEAQ (reference sequence). The CDR3 loop spans 16 amino acids. V shed 5 bases, J shed 6 bases, and the junction held 9 bases outside the gene matches. The CDR3 nucleotides read TGTGCCAGCAGCCAAGGTAGTAGCGGGAGGGCCAATGAGCAGTTCTTC. It yields the protein CASSQGSSGRANEQFF.

This clonotype was observed at least ten times. This chain joins TRBV10-3 and TRBJ2-3, with 9 bases identical to TRBD2. The V gene's germline CDR1 is ENHRY and CDR2 SYGVKD. The CDR3 is made up of 16 amino acids. With V trimmed by 7 bases and J by 1 base, 9 bases remained unmatched. CDR3 DNA sequence: TGTGCCATCACTGACGGACTAGCGTGGGGCACAGATACGCAGTATTTT. This gives the protein CAITDGLAWGTDTQYF.

This clonotype was picked up a small number of times. The rearrangement links TRBV5-6 to TRBJ2-7; 9 positions match TRBD1. The germline CDR1 and CDR2 sequences are SGHDT and YYEEEE. Trimming took 2 bases from V and 1 from J; bases not matched to a gene: 4. The length of the CDR3 is 15 residues. The CDR3 bases are TGTGCCAGCAGCTTTCGGGACAGGGAATCCTACGAGCAGTACTTC. Translated, it gives CASSFRDRESYEQYF.